The clone carrying this T cell receptor beta chain was seen repeatedly, ten times or more. Its target is unknown. 5'-RACE, quantitative and with molecular barcodes, yielded the TCR beta libraries. TCRdb called the 5' RACE reads again in MiXCR, with one record for every CDR3 protein. The repertoire has roughly 490,000 distinct CDR3 sequences, under 5.5% of them found once; the top ten carry 3% to 4%. This entry belongs to a study of CD8 T cells in ankylosing spondylitis. Study-level points and caveats: It appeared that ankylosing spondylitis blood was characterized by a TCR beta motif of several highly homologous variants.

Trimming took 6 bases from V and 3 from J; bases not matched to a gene: 5. The CDR3 extends over 15 amino acids. The sequenced sample consisted of blood, either unsorted or a sorted T cell fraction (not recorded which). The clonotype was recovered from a male donor with ankylosing spondylitis. The chain links TRBV12-3 or TRBV12-4 to TRBJ1-6; 7 bases line up with TRBD1. This chain's CDR3 is CASRLRDSYNSPLHF. The CDR3, as DNA: TGTGCCAGCAGACTCCGGGACAGCTATAATTCACCCCTCCACTTT.